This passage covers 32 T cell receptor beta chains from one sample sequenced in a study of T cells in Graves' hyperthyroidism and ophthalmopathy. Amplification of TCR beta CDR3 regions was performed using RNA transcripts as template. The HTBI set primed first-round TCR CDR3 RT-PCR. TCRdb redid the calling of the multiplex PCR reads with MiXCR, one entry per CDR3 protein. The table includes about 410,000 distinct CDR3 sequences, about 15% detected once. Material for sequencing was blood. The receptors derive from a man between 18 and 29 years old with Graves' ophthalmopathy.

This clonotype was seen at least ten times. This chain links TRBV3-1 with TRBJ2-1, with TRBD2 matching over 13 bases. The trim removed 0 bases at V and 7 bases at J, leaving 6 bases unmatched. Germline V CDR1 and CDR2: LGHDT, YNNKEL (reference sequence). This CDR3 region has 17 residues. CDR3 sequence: CASSQDLGLAGVNEQFF. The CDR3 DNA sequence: TGTGCCAGCAGCCAAGATCTAGGACTAGCGGGAGTTAATGAGCAGTTCTTC.

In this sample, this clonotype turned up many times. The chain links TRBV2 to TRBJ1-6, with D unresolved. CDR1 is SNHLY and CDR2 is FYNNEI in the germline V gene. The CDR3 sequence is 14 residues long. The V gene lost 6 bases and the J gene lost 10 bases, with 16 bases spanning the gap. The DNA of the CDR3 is TGTGCCAGCAGAGCTACACTTTTGGACTCACCCCTCCACTTT. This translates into CASRATLLDSPLHF.

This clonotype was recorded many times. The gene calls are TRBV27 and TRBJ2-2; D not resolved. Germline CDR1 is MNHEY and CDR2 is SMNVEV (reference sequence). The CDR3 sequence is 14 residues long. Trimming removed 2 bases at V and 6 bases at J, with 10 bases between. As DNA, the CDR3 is TGTGCCAGCAGTTTAACTACGATGCCCGGGGAGCTGTTTTTT. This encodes CASSLTTMPGELFF.

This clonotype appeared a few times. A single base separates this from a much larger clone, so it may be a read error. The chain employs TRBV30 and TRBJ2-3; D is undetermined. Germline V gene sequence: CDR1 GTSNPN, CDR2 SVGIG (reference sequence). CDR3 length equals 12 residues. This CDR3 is CAWGVATDTQYF. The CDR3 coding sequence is TGTGCCTGGGGTGTCGCGACAGATACGCAGTATTTT.

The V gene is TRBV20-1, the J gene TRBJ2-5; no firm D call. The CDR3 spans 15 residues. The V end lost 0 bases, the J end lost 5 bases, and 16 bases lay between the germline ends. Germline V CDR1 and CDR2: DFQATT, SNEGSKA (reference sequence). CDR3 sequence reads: CSAREPARSGETQYF. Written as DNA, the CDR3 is TGCAGTGCTAGAGAACCAGCGCGGAGTGGGGAGACCCAGTACTTC.

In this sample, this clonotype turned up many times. DNA of the CDR3: TGTGCCAGCAGTCTGATGCGACAGGGCACAGATACGCAGTATTTT. It codes for CASSLMRQGTDTQYF. The V and J genes are TRBV12-3 or TRBV12-4 and TRBJ2-3; TRBD1 is a possible D gene (6 bases). With 5 bases removed from V and 1 base from J, the gap between germline ends came to 13 bases. CDR3 length equals 15 residues.

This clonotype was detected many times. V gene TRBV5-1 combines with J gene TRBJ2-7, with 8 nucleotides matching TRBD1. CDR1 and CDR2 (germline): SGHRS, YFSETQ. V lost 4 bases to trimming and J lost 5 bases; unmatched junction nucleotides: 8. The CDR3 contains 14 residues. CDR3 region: CASSVRTGWDEQYF. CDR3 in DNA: TGCGCCAGCAGCGTAAGGACAGGGTGGGACGAGCAGTACTTC. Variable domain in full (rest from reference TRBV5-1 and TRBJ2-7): KAGVTQTPRYLIKTRGQQVTLSCSPISGHRSVSWYQQTPGQGLQFLFEYFSETQRNKGNFPGRFSGRQFSNSRSEMNVSTLELGDSALYLCASSVRTGWDEQYFGPGTRLTVT.

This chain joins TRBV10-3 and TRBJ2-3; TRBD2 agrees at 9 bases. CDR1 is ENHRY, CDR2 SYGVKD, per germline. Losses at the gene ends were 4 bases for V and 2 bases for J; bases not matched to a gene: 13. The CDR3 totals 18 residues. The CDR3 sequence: CAISGRGSGGLNTDTQYF. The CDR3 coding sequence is TGTGCCATCAGTGGCCGCGGTAGCGGGGGTCTTAACACAGATACGCAGTATTTT.

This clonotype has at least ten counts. The CDR3 loop is CASSLDGSTDTQYF. CDR3 in DNA: TGTGCCAGCAGCTTAGACGGAAGCACAGATACGCAGTATTTT. V and J are TRBV11-2 and TRBJ2-3, with unresolved D. Trimming removed 0 bases from V and 0 bases from J, with 4 bases in between. The germline CDR1 and CDR2 sequences are SGHAT and FQNNGV. This CDR3 spans 14 amino acids.

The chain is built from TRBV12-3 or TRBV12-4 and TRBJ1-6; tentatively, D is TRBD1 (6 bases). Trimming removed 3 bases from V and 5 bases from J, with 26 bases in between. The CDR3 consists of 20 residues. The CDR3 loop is CASSFLSRPELRGDNSPLHF. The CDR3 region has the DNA TGTGCCAGCAGTTTTTTATCGCGGCCCGAACTCAGGGGTGATAATTCACCCCTCCACTTT.

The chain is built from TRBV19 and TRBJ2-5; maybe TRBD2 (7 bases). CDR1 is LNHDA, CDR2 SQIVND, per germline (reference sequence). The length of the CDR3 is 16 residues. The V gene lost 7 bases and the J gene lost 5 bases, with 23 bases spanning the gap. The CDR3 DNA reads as TGTGCCAGTAATAAAAGGCGCGGGGGCGAAGGGGAGACCCAGTACTTC. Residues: CASNKRRGGEGETQYF.

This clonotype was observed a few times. The CDR3 protein is CASSLLRVRDTEAFF. The CDR3 region has the DNA TGTGCCAGCAGTTTACTCCGGGTCAGGGACACTGAAGCTTTCTTT. V gene TRBV27 combines with J gene TRBJ1-1; D may be TRBD1 (5 bases). The CDR3 has 15 amino acids. Germline CDR1 MNHEY, CDR2 SMNVEV (reference sequence). The V and J ends lost 2 bases and 3 bases respectively, with 13 bases between them.

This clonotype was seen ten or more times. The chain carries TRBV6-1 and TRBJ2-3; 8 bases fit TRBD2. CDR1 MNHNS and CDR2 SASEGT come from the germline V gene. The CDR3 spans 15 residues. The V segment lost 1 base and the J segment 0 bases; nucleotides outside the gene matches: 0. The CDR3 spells CASSEVAGSTDTQYF. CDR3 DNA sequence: TGTGCCAGCAGTGAAGTAGCGGGGAGCACAGATACGCAGTATTTT.

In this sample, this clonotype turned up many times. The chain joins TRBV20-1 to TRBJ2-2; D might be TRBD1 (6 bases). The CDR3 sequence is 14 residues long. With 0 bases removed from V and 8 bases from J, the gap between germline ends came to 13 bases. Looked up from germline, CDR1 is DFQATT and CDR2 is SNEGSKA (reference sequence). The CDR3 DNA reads TGCAGTGCTAGAGATCCCAAAGGGGGAGGGGAGCTGTTTTTT. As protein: CSARDPKGGGELFF.

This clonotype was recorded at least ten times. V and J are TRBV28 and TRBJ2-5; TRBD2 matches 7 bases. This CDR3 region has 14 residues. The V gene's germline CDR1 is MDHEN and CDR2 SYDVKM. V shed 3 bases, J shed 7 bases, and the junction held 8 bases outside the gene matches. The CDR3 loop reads CASSFGGSSGTQYF. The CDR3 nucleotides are TGTGCCAGCAGTTTTGGCGGGAGTTCTGGGACCCAGTACTTC.

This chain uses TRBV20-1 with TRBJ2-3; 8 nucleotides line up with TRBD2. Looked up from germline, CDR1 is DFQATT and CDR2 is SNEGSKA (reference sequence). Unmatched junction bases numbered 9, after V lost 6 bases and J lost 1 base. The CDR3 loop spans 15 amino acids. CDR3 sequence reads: CSAPGVSGGTDTQYF. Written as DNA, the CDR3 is TGCAGTGCCCCGGGGGTTAGCGGGGGCACAGATACGCAGTATTTT.

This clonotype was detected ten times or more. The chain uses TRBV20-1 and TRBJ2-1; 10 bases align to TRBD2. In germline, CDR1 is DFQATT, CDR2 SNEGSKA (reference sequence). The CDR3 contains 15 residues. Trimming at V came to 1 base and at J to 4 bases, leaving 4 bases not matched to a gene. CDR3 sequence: CSARVAGGNYNEQFF. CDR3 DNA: TGCAGTGCTAGAGTAGCGGGGGGCAATTACAATGAGCAGTTCTTC.

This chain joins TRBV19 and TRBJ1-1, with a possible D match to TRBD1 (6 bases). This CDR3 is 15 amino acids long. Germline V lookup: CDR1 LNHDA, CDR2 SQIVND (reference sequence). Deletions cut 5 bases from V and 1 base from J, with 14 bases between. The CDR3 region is CASSAPDRSNTEAFF. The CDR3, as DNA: TGTGCCAGTAGTGCCCCAGACAGGTCGAACACTGAAGCTTTCTTT.

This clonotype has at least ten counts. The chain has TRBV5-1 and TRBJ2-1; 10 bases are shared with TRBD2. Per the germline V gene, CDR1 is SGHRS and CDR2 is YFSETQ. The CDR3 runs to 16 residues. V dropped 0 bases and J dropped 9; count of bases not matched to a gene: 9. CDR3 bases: TGCGCCAGCAGCTTGGGCCCTAGCGGGAGTAGTGCTGAGCAGTTCTTC. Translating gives CASSLGPSGSSAEQFF. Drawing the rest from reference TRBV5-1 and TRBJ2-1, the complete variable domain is KAGVTQTPRYLIKTRGQQVTLSCSPISGHRSVSWYQQTPGQGLQFLFEYFSETQRNKGNFPGRFSGRQFSNSRSEMNVSTLELGDSALYLCASSLGPSGSSAEQFFGPGTRLTVL.

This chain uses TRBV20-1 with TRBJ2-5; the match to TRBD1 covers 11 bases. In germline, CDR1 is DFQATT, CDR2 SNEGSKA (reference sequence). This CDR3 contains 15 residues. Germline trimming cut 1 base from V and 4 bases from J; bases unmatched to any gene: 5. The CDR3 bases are TGCAGTGCTAGAGGTGGGACAGGGGGGCCAGAGACCCAGTACTTC. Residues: CSARGGTGGPETQYF.

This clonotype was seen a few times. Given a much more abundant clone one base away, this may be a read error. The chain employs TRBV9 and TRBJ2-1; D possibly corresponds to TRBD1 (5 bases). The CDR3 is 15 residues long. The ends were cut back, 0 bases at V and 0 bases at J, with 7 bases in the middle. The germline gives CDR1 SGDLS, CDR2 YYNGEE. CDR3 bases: TGTGCCAGCAGCGTAGAGGGGATCTCCTACAATGAGCAGTTCTTC. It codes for CASSVEGISYNEQFF.

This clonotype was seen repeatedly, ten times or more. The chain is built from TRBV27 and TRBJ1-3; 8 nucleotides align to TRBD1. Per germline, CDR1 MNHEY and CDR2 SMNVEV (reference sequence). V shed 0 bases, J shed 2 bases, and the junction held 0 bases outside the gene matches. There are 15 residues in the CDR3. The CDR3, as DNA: TGTGCCAGCAGTTTATCGGGACAGGCTGGAAACACCATATATTTT. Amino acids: CASSLSGQAGNTIYF.

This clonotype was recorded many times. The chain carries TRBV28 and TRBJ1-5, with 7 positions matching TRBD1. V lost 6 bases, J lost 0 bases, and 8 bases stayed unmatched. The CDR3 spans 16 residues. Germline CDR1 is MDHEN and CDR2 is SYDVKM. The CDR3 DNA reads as TGTGCCAGCAGCTCCGCGGACAGGTTTAGCAATCAGCCCCAGCATTTT. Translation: CASSSADRFSNQPQHF.

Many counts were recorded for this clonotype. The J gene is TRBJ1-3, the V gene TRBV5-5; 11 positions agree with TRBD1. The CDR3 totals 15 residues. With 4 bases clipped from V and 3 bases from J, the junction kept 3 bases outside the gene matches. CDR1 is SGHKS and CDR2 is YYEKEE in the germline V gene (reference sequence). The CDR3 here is CASSQDRGHGNTIYF. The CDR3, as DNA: TGTGCCAGCAGCCAGGACAGGGGGCATGGAAACACCATATATTTT.

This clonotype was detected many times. In DNA form, the CDR3 reads TGCAGCGTTGAAGAAGGTACCGGTCCCTACGAGCAGTACTTC. Protein sequence: CSVEEGTGPYEQYF. The rearrangement joins TRBV29-1 to TRBJ2-7; D is undetermined. The germline V gene encodes CDR1 SQVTM and CDR2 ANQGSEA. This CDR3 has 14 amino acids. Trimming removed 0 bases at V and 2 bases at J, with 11 bases between.

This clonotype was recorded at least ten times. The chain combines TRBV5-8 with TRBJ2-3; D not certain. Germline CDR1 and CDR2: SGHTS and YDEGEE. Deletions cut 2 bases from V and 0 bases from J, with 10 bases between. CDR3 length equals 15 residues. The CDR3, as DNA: TGTGCCAGCAGCTTTGGCGGTACTAGCACAGATACGCAGTATTTT. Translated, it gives CASSFGGTSTDTQYF.

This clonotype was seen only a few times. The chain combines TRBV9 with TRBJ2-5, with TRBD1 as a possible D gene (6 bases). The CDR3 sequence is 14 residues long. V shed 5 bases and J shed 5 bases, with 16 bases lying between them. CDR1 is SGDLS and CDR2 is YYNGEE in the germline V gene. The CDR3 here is CASSEGYRVETQYF. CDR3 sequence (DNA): TGTGCCAGCAGTGAAGGCTACAGGGTGGAGACCCAGTACTTC. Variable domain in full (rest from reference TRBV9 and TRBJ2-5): DSGVTQTPKHLITATGQRVTLRCSPRSGDLSVYWYQQSLDQGLQFLIQYYNGEERAKGNILERFSAQQFPDLHSELNLSSLELGDSALYFCASSEGYRVETQYFGPGTRLLVL.

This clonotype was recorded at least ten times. CDR3 amino acids: CASSVGTGQETQYF. The DNA for the CDR3 is TGTGCCAGCAGCGTCGGGACAGGACAAGAGACCCAGTACTTC. The chain is built from TRBV9 and TRBJ2-5; 8 bases match TRBD1. Per germline, CDR1 SGDLS and CDR2 YYNGEE. With V trimmed by 2 bases and J by 2 bases, 2 bases remained unmatched. This CDR3 comprises 14 residues.

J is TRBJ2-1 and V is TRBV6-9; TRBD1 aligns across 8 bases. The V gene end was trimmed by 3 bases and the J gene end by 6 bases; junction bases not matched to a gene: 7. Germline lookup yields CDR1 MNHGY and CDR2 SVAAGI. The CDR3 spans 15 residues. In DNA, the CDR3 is TGTGCCAGCAGTTACCGCCGGGACAGGTCCAATGAGCAGTTCTTC. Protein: CASSYRRDRSNEQFF.

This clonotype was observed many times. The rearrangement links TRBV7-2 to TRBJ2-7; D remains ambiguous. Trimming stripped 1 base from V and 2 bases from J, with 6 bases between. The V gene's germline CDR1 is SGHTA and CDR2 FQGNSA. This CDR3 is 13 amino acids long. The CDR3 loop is CASSLVGAYEQYF. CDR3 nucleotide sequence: TGTGCCAGCAGCTTAGTCGGAGCCTACGAGCAGTACTTC.

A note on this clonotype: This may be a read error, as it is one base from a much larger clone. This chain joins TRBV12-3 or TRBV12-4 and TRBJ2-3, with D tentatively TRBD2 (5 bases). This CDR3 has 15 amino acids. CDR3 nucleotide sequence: TGTGCCCGCAGTTGGCCGGCGGGTGGGACAGATACGCAGTATTTT. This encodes CARSWPAGGTDTQYF.

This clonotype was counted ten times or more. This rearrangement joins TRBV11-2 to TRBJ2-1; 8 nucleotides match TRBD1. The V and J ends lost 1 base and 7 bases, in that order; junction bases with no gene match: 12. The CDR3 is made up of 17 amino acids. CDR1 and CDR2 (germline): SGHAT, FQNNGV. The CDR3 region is CASSLVQGVRGPNEQFF. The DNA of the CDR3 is TGTGCCAGCAGCTTAGTTCAGGGGGTCAGGGGGCCAAATGAGCAGTTCTTC. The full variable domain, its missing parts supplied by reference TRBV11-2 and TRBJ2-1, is EAGVAQSPRYKIIEKRQSVAFWCNPISGHATLYWYQQILGQGPKLLIQFQNNGVVDDSQLPKDRFSAERLKGVDSTLKIQPAKLEDSAVYLCASSLVQGVRGPNEQFFGPGTRLTVL.